This TCR beta chain was retrieved from a study of blood T cell repertoires in COVID-19. Per the authors' pipeline: The assay estimated nucleated cells by amplifying reference gene primers. Data came from immunoSEQ multiplex PCR; TCRdb stores just in-frame clones and leaves some out. That table furnishes V, J and clone size, whereas the DNA furnished D and trimming. Among approximately 17,000 clones listed, less than 90% were seen once. This CDR3 region has 16 residues. V lost 1 base, J lost 0 bases, and 12 bases lay in between. Looked up from germline, CDR1 is SEHNR and CDR2 is FQNEAQ (reference sequence).

Material: peripheral blood. The receptor was isolated from a man aged 55 to 69 with acute or convalescent COVID-19. The chain uses TRBV7-9 and TRBJ1-2; a possible D gene is TRBD1 (6 bases). This CDR3 reads CASSLDLTGSNYGYTF. Here the CDR3 DNA reads TGTGCCAGCAGCTTAGACCTAACAGGGTCTAACTATGGCTACACCTTC.